The 24 T cell receptor beta chains listed next were all sequenced from one sample in a study of cytomegalovirus exposure and HLA in healthy donors. Assay used: immunoSEQ multiplex PCR; TCRdb lists only in-frame clones, some missing. Here the sample spans 100,000 to 150,000 clones, 86% being singletons. Sequencing was carried out using PBMCs. The receptors originated from a man aged 18 to 30 in good health and CMV-seronegative.

V usage is TRBV10-3 and J usage is TRBJ1-4; possibly TRBD1 for D (5 bases). The CDR3 runs to 12 residues. Trimming shortened V by 0 bases and J by 12 bases, and 8 bases separated the two germline ends. Germline values: CDR1 ENHRY, CDR2 SYGVKD. CDR3 nucleotides: TGTGCCATCAGTGAGTCCAGGGTGCAACTGTTTTTT. Translation: CAISESRVQLFF.

V usage is TRBV19 and J usage is TRBJ1-1, with 12 bases identical to TRBD1. V lost 6 bases to trimming and J lost 0 bases; unmatched junction nucleotides: 5. Germline V CDR1 and CDR2: LNHDA, SQIVND (reference sequence). The CDR3 is 16 residues long. CDR3 amino acids: CASRKGQGAVNTEAFF. CDR3 bases: TGTGCCAGTAGGAAGGGACAGGGGGCGGTGAACACTGAAGCTTTCTTT.

The gene calls are TRBV6-4 and TRBJ2-3, with 9 bases aligning to TRBD1. V gave up 0 bases and J gave up 8 bases; unmatched junction bases: 12. Germline V CDR1 and CDR2: MRHNA, SNTAGT. The CDR3 extends over 17 amino acids. CDR3 bases: TGTGCCAGCAGTGACTCAACCCGGGGGACAGGGTTTGGTACGCAGTATTTT. It yields the protein CASSDSTRGTGFGTQYF.

The chain has TRBV29-1 and TRBJ2-5; 8 positions match TRBD2. The germline gives CDR1 SQVTM, CDR2 ANQGSEA. The junction had 6 bases not matched to a gene; V was cut back by 1 base and J by 5 bases. This CDR3 spans 14 amino acids. CDR3 loop: CSVEGSTSAETQYF. DNA of the CDR3: TGCAGCGTTGAAGGGTCGACTAGCGCGGAGACCCAGTACTTC.

The chain employs TRBV5-1 and TRBJ1-2, with 8 nucleotides matching TRBD1. Germline-derived CDR1 and CDR2 are SGHRS and YFSETQ. The CDR3 runs to 13 residues. V shed 4 bases, J shed 4 bases, and the junction held 3 bases outside the gene matches. The CDR3, as DNA: TGCGCCAGCAGCGAAACAGGGGGCTATGGCTACACCTTC. Encoded protein: CASSETGGYGYTF. Drawing the rest from reference TRBV5-1 and TRBJ1-2, the complete variable domain is KAGVTQTPRYLIKTRGQQVTLSCSPISGHRSVSWYQQTPGQGLQFLFEYFSETQRNKGNFPGRFSGRQFSNSRSEMNVSTLELGDSALYLCASSETGGYGYTFGSGTRLTVV.

This clone has just a few counts. V usage is TRBV27 and J usage is TRBJ2-2, with D perhaps TRBD1 (6 bases). The CDR3 runs to 15 residues. V dropped 1 base and J dropped 4 bases, with 10 bases sitting between them. The germline V gene has CDR1 MNHEY and CDR2 SMNVEV (reference sequence). The CDR3 nucleotides read TGTGCCAGCAGTTTATTGGTCAGGGGCACCGGGGAGCTGTTTTTT. Translating it yields CASSLLVRGTGELFF.

This clone appeared once. The CDR3 is CSVRTGRDTQYF. DNA for the CDR3: TGCAGCGTCAGGACAGGGCGAGATACGCAGTATTTT. J is TRBJ2-3 and V is TRBV29-1; 8 bases align to TRBD1. V gave up 6 bases and J gave up 5 bases; unmatched junction bases: 4. CDR1 and CDR2 from the germline V gene are SQVTM and ANQGSEA. This CDR3 has 12 residues.

CDR3 coding DNA: TGTGCCAGCTCACCGGACAGATCTAACACTGAAGCTTTCTTT. Translating gives CASSPDRSNTEAFF. V gene TRBV18 combines with J gene TRBJ1-1; tentatively, D is TRBD1 (6 bases). Germline V gene data show CDR1 as KGHSH and CDR2 as LQKENI. V was clipped by 3 bases and J by 2 bases, with 10 bases between them. The CDR3 length is 14 residues.

The rearrangement uses TRBV30 and TRBJ2-1; TRBD2 aligns across 8 bases. The V gene end was trimmed by 0 bases and the J gene end by 9 bases; junction bases not matched to a gene: 7. The CDR3 spans 14 residues. Germline V gives CDR1 GTSNPN, CDR2 SVGIG (reference sequence). CDR3 bases: TGTGCCTGGAGTGTTAGCGGGACCCTGCCTGAGCAGTTCTTC. It translates to CAWSVSGTLPEQFF.

The genes are TRBV2 and TRBJ2-6; D gene unclear. CDR1 and CDR2 from the germline V gene are SNHLY and FYNNEI. The CDR3 has 12 residues. The V end lost 8 bases, the J end lost 4 bases, and 6 bases lay between the germline ends. The DNA of the CDR3 is TGTGCCAGCTCATCCGGGGCCAACGTCCTGACTTTC. Encoded protein: CASSSGANVLTF.

The J gene is TRBJ1-2, the V gene TRBV23-1; D may be TRBD1 (6 bases). TRBV23-1 is marked as an open reading frame, function uncertain. Trimming stripped 0 bases from V and 6 bases from J, with 14 bases between. This CDR3 contains 15 residues. The CDR3 reads CASSQSIQGHNGYTF. CDR3 nucleotide sequence: TGCGCCAGCAGTCAATCGATCCAGGGACATAATGGCTACACCTTC.

The chain is built from TRBV6-1 and TRBJ1-5; D gene unclear. The V gene lost 0 bases and the J gene lost 1 base, with 13 bases spanning the gap. Germline V lookup: CDR1 MNHNS, CDR2 SASEGT. CDR3 size: 17 residues. CDR3: CASSEAGGSSSNQPQHF. The CDR3 region has the DNA TGTGCCAGCAGTGAAGCGGGAGGGAGCTCGAGCAATCAGCCCCAGCATTTT.

This clone was observed a few times. The V gene is TRBV5-6, the J gene TRBJ2-7, with D uncertain. This CDR3 region has 14 residues. In germline, CDR1 is SGHDT, CDR2 YYEEEE. Trimming took 4 bases from V and 2 from J, leaving 13 bases between them. CDR3 sequence reads: CASSRPEPAYEQYF. CDR3 sequence (DNA): TGTGCCAGCAGCCGCCCGGAGCCAGCCTACGAGCAGTACTTC. Based on the CDR3 plus reference TRBV5-6 and TRBJ2-7, the full variable domain is DAGVTQSPTHLIKTRGQQVTLRCSPKSGHDTVSWYQQALGQGPQFIFQYYEEEERQRGNFPDRFSGHQFPNYSSELNVNALLLGDSALYLCASSRPEPAYEQYFGPGTRLTVT.

This clone was counted between two and nine times. As DNA, the CDR3 is TGCGCCAGCAGTGAGTCGATACAGGGAGACGAGCAGTACTTC. Translating it yields CASSESIQGDEQYF. The chain employs TRBV10-2 and TRBJ2-7; D may be TRBD1 (6 bases). V lost 0 bases and J 5 bases, leaving 11 bases between the germline ends. CDR3 size: 14 residues. Germline V CDR1 and CDR2: WSHSY, SAAADI.

This clone has just a few counts. The chain's CDR3 is CASSLHGDGLVRPPLHF. As DNA, the CDR3 is TGTGCCAGCAGCCTCCACGGGGATGGACTCGTCCGTCCACCCCTCCACTTT. The gene calls are TRBV21-1 and TRBJ1-6. TRBV21-1 is given as a pseudogene. The CDR3 covers 17 residues.

The V and J genes are TRBV7-9 and TRBJ2-1; TRBD1 aligns across 7 bases. V lost 7 bases and J lost 4; bases outside the gene matches: 4. Germline V gives CDR1 SEHNR, CDR2 FQNEAQ (reference sequence). This CDR3 comprises 13 residues. The CDR3 spells CASTLGQYNEQFF. In DNA, the CDR3 is TGTGCCAGCACCCTGGGACAGTACAATGAGCAGTTCTTC.

This chain links TRBV4-1 with TRBJ1-2, with a possible D match to TRBD1 (6 bases). V was pared by 1 base and J by 2 bases, with 14 bases between. Germline CDR1 is MGHRA and CDR2 is YSYEKL. This CDR3 comprises 16 residues. The CDR3 DNA sequence: TGCGCCAGCAGCCAAGTCCCCGGGACACCCAACTATGGCTACACCTTC. Protein: CASSQVPGTPNYGYTF.

Details on this clone: The identical CDR3 is also encoded by other nucleotide sequences in the sample. The chain combines TRBV13 with TRBJ2-7; TRBD2 aligns across 12 bases. Germline V gene sequence: CDR1 PRHDT, CDR2 FYEKMQ (reference sequence). The V and J ends lost 0 bases and 4 bases, in that order; junction bases with no gene match: 1. The CDR3 length is 15 residues. The CDR3 region is CASSLGLAGGYEQYF. The DNA of the CDR3 is TGTGCCAGCAGCTTAGGACTAGCGGGGGGATACGAGCAGTACTTC.

The rearrangement joins TRBV5-1 to TRBJ1-1; D is possibly TRBD1 (6 bases). CDR1 and CDR2 (germline): SGHRS, YFSETQ. The CDR3 spans 15 residues. Trimming shortened V by 4 bases and J by 0 bases, and 13 bases separated the two germline ends. This chain's CDR3 is CASSPGGAMNTEAFF. The CDR3 nucleotides read TGCGCCAGCAGCCCGGGGGGGGCTATGAACACTGAAGCTTTCTTT.

J is TRBJ1-3 and V is TRBV7-9; 7 bases are a match to TRBD1. J lost 1 base, V lost 6 bases, and 3 bases had no gene match. Germline assignment: CDR1 SEHNR and CDR2 FQNEAQ (reference sequence). CDR3 length: 14 residues. The CDR3 here is CASRATGSGNTIYF. In DNA form, the CDR3 reads TGTGCCAGCAGGGCGACAGGGTCTGGAAACACCATATATTTT.

The chain employs TRBV6-5 and TRBJ1-1; 11 bases align to TRBD1. J lost 11 bases, V lost 6 bases, and 5 bases had no gene match. Per the germline V gene, CDR1 is MNHEY and CDR2 is SVGAGI. The CDR3 totals 12 residues. CDR3 coding DNA: TGTGCCAGCAGCCGGACAGGGGGCTTGGCTTTCTTT. It is translated as CASSRTGGLAFF.

This chain links TRBV6-5 with TRBJ1-1, with no clear D. V gave up 8 bases and J gave up 1 base, with 14 bases separating them. CDR3 length: 14 residues. Germline V gene lookup returns CDR1 MNHEY and CDR2 SVGAGI. As DNA, the CDR3 is TGTGCCAGCCGTGGCGGCCCGGAGAACACTGAAGCTTTCTTT. As protein: CASRGGPENTEAFF.

This clone appeared a few times. The V gene is TRBV5-1, the J gene TRBJ2-7; 7 positions match TRBD2. Trimming cost V 1 base and J 2 bases; bases outside gene matches: 6. The V gene's germline CDR1 is SGHRS and CDR2 YFSETQ. The CDR3 length is 15 residues. The CDR3 DNA sequence: TGCGCCAGCAGCTTGTACGGGGGGTATACCTACGAGCAGTACTTC. This codes for CASSLYGGYTYEQYF.

The chain has TRBV6-5 and TRBJ1-1, with D possibly being TRBD1 (5 bases). The CDR3 is made up of 14 amino acids. The germline V and J ends were trimmed by 5 bases and 2 bases, with 12 bases remaining between them. The germline V gene has CDR1 MNHEY and CDR2 SVGAGI. CDR3 in amino acids: CASSPMTANTEAFF. CDR3 coding DNA: TGTGCCAGCAGTCCGATGACAGCCAACACTGAAGCTTTCTTT.